This TCR beta chain is from a study of T cells in Graves' hyperthyroidism and ophthalmopathy. Study-wide points: Most thyroid clonotypes with frequency above 0.001 were detected in blood. Stable hyperthyroidism was told apart from ophthalmopathy by a model built on 13 V-J features.

The CDR3 runs 15 residues. Germline-derived CDR1 and CDR2 are SGHTA and FQGNSA. Trimming left V 6 bases short and J 3 bases short, with 17 bases between. It was RNA transcripts that yielded the amplified TCR beta CDR3 regions. TCR CDR3 regions were first amplified by RT-PCR with HTBI primers. Using its own MiXCR run on the multiplex PCR reads, TCRdb lists one record per CDR3 protein. The sample records roughly 800,000 distinct CDR3 sequences, 38% being singletons. This clonotype was seen just once. Its matching antigen is unknown. This TCR derives from a man aged 18 to 30 with Graves' hyperthyroidism. The rearrangement joins TRBV7-2 to TRBJ1-1, with a weak D call TRBD1 (5 bases). Sequences were obtained from blood. The CDR3 here is CASSPFRQMDTEAFF. The CDR3 DNA is TGTGCCAGCAGTCCCTTCAGACAGATGGACACTGAAGCTTTCTTT.